A selection of T cell receptor beta chains follows, all from one sample in a study of Ad26.COV2.S vaccination and SARS-CoV-2 variants. Sequenced by immunoSEQ multiplex PCR; TCRdb stores in-frame clones only, minus some. The sample contains more than 300,000 clones, around 88% of which appear only once. This material consisted of peripheral blood, taken in a trial of Ad26.COV2.S vaccine versus placebo. These receptor sequences come from a person aged 18 to 65 who received the Ad26.COV2.S COVID-19 vaccine or a placebo. Each CDR3 is given without its conserved first and last residue. Each record gives: J gene, V gene, D gene, CDR3 length, clone size, CDR3 protein. A D gene is named only where the DNA matches it firmly. The size of a clone is reported for some rows only, either as once, few or many, or as a class for expanded clones.

J: TRBJ2-3; V: TRBV18; D: TRBD1; length: 14; size: .; CDR3: ASSPAGGGIVDTQY
J: TRBJ2-1; V: TRBV19; D: .; length: 9; size: .; CDR3: ASEGGVEQF
J: TRBJ2-5; V: TRBV21-1; D: .; length: 13; size: .; CDR3: ASSKSPKTRVTQY
J: TRBJ2-7; V: TRBV12-3/TRBV12-4; D: .; length: 10; size: few; CDR3: ASSLSGYEQY
J: TRBJ2-1; V: TRBV6-4; D: .; length: 14; size: .; CDR3: ASSEGRGAFYNEQF
J: TRBJ2-6; V: TRBV6-1; D: .; length: 17; size: .; CDR3: ASSEAQGQLFMGANVLT
J: TRBJ2-7; V: TRBV5-4; D: TRBD1; length: 11; size: .; CDR3: AIRDSHFYEQY
J: TRBJ1-1; V: TRBV7-8; D: .; length: 12; size: .; CDR3: ASQLGYSNTEAF
J: TRBJ1-6; V: TRBV28; D: .; length: 11; size: .; CDR3: ASSFPDNSPLH
J: TRBJ1-2; V: TRBV4-1; D: .; length: 14; size: .; CDR3: ASSQDSSGQTYGYT
J: TRBJ2-4; V: TRBV3-1/TRBV3-2; D: TRBD1; length: 14; size: .; CDR3: ASSQTGGLAKNIQY
J: TRBJ2-5; V: TRBV11-1; D: .; length: 11; size: .; CDR3: ASSSWGIETQY
J: TRBJ2-2; V: TRBV18; D: .; length: 11; size: .; CDR3: ASSPHPRGELF
J: TRBJ2-7; V: TRBV9; D: TRBD1; length: 12; size: .; CDR3: ASSRDRGRHEQY
J: TRBJ2-1; V: TRBV4-3; D: .; length: 13; size: .; CDR3: ASSQARGQPNEQF
J: TRBJ1-1; V: TRBV7-2; D: TRBD1; length: 12; size: .; CDR3: ASSSRGLWTEAF
J: TRBJ1-3; V: TRBV7-2; D: .; length: 12; size: .; CDR3: ASSQGPAGDTIY
J: TRBJ1-2; V: TRBV7-9; D: TRBD1; length: 14; size: few; CDR3: ASSPLTGQVDYGYT
J: TRBJ2-3; V: TRBV9; D: TRBD2; length: 15; size: .; CDR3: ASSPLAGGISADTQY
J: TRBJ2-1; V: TRBV11-3; D: .; length: 13; size: .; CDR3: ASSLEQGSYNEQF
J: TRBJ1-2; V: TRBV6-6; D: TRBD1; length: 14; size: once; CDR3: ASSYPRTGQEMGYT
J: TRBJ1-6; V: TRBV9; D: .; length: 11; size: .; CDR3: ASSPAGGSPLH
J: TRBJ1-6; V: TRBV7-6; D: .; length: 15; size: .; CDR3: ASSLAGANSYNSPLH
J: TRBJ1-3; V: TRBV25-1; D: .; length: 15; size: .; CDR3: ASSARMGLFSGNTIY
J: TRBJ2-7; V: TRBV4-3; D: TRBD2; length: 13; size: .; CDR3: ASSQLAGGPYEQY
J: TRBJ2-7; V: TRBV4-3; D: .; length: 11; size: .; CDR3: ASSEGLFYEQY
J: TRBJ2-3; V: TRBV2; D: TRBD2; length: 17; size: few; CDR3: ASRAGLAGDRDDTDTQY
J: TRBJ2-1; V: TRBV7-6; D: .; length: 11; size: .; CDR3: ASRQDSYNEQF
J: TRBJ2-7; V: TRBV6-2/TRBV6-3; D: TRBD2; length: 15; size: .; CDR3: ASSSPAATSSRYEQY